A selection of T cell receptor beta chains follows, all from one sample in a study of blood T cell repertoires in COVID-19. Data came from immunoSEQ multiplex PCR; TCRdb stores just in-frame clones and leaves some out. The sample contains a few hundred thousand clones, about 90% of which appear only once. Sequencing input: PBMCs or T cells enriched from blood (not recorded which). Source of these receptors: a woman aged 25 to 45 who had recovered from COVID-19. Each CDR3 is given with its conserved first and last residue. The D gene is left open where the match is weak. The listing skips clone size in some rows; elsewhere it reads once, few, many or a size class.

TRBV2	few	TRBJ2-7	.	CASSLQRLFPSYEQYF	TGTGCCAGCAGTCTTCAACGACTATTCCCCTCCTACGAGCAGTACTTC
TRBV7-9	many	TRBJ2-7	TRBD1	CASSTTGTGHSYEQYF	TGTGCCAGCAGCACCACCGGGACAGGCCACTCCTACGAGCAGTACTTC
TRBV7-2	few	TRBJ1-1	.	CASSLLPGWLGTEAFF	TGTGCCAGCAGCTTACTCCCAGGGTGGTTGGGCACTGAAGCTTTCTTT
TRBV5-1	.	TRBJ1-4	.	CASSLDSLSGKLFF	TGCGCCAGCAGCTTGGACTCATTGAGTGGAAAACTGTTTTTT
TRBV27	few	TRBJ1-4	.	CASSPLLPATNEKLFF	TGTGCCAGCAGTCCCCTCCTCCCTGCAACTAATGAAAAACTGTTTTTT
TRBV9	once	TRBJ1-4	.	CASSVEAGEEKLFF	TGTGCCAGCAGCGTAGAGGCAGGGGAAGAAAAACTGTTTTTT
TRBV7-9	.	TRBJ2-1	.	CASSLATAYNEQFF	TGTGCCAGCAGCTTAGCCACAGCTTACAATGAGCAGTTCTTC
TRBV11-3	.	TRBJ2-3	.	CASSCQGRWDTDTQYF	TGTGCCAGCAGCTGTCAGGGCCGATGGGACACAGATACGCAGTATTTT
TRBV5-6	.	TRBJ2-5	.	CASSLGSGLETQYF	TGTGCCAGCAGCTTGGGTTCGGGACTAGAGACCCAGTACTTC
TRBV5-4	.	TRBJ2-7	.	CASSFSAGLYEQYF	TGTGCCAGCAGCTTTTCGGCGGGACTTTACGAGCAGTACTTC
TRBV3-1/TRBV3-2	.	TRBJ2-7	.	CASSQDIAGAAEQYF	TGTGCCAGCAGCCAAGATATCGCGGGGGCGGCCGAGCAGTACTTC
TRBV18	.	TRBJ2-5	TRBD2	CASSPPRTRQETQYF	TGTGCCAGCTCACCACCCAGGACTAGACAAGAGACCCAGTACTTC
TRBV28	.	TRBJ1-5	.	CASSLGQPLYSNQPQHF	TGTGCCAGCAGTTTGGGGCAGCCCCTCTATAGCAATCAGCCCCAGCATTTT
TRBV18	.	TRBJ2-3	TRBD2	CASSGGLASDTQYF	TGTGCCAGCTCAGGCGGACTAGCATCAGATACGCAGTATTTT
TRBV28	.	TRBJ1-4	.	CASSFWANEKLFF	TGTGCCAGCAGTTTCTGGGCGAACGAAAAACTGTTTTTT
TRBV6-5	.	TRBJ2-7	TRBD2	CASSYRPSGISNEQYF	TGTGCCAGCAGTTACCGGCCTAGCGGGATAAGCAACGAGCAGTACTTC
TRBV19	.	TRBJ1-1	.	CASRTHGSTEAFF	TGTGCCAGTAGGACTCACGGGAGCACTGAAGCTTTCTTT
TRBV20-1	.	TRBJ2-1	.	CSAANEQFF	TGCAGTGCTGCGAATGAGCAGTTCTTC
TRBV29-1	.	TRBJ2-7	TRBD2	CSVETSGTYEQYF	TGCAGCGTTGAAACTAGCGGTACCTACGAGCAGTACTTC
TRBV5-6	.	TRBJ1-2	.	CASSLWREGYTF	TGTGCCAGCAGCTTGTGGAGGGAAGGCTACACCTTC
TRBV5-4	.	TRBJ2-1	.	CASSVDPGAYNEQFF	TGTGCCAGCAGCGTAGACCCGGGAGCCTACAATGAGCAGTTCTTC
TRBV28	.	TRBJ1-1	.	CASSAISLNTEAFF	TGTGCCAGCAGTGCCATTAGTTTGAACACTGAAGCTTTCTTT
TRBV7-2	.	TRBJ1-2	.	CASSLDPGDLGYTF	TGTGCCAGCAGCTTAGACCCAGGGGATTTGGGCTACACCTTC
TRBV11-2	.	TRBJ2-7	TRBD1	CASSPVNRGSSYEQYF	TGTGCCAGCAGCCCCGTTAACAGGGGGAGCTCCTACGAGCAGTACTTC
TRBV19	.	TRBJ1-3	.	CASSSEGSGNTIYF	TGTGCCAGTAGTTCCGAGGGCTCTGGAAACACCATATATTTT
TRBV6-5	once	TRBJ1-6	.	CASSYSNNSPLHF	TGTGCCAGCAGTTACTCCAATAATTCACCCCTCCACTTT
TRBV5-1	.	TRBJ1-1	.	CASSLTGFHTEAFF	TGCGCCAGCAGCTTGACAGGGTTTCACACTGAAGCTTTCTTT
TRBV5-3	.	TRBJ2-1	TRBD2	CARSTGLAGISYNEQFF	TGTGCCAGAAGCACGGGACTAGCAGGAATCTCCTACAATGAGCAGTTCTTC
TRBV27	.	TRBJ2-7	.	CASQRPGSYEQYF	TGTGCCAGCCAGAGACCGGGCTCCTACGAGCAGTACTTC
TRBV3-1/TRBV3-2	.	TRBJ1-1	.	CASSLGGVTEAFF	TGTGCCAGCAGCCTCGGGGGGGTCACTGAAGCTTTCTTT
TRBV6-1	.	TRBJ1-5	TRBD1	CASSDTGGFQPQHF	TGTGCCAGCAGTGACACAGGGGGCTTTCAGCCCCAGCATTTT
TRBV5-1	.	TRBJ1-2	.	CASSLETVAYGYTF	TGCGCCAGCAGCTTGGAGACTGTCGCCTATGGCTACACCTTC
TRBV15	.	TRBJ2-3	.	CATSRDPPSGGTDTQYF	TGTGCCACCAGCAGAGATCCCCCCAGCGGTGGCACAGATACGCAGTATTTT
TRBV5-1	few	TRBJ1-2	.	CASSLDGGSYGYTF	TGCGCCAGCAGCTTGGACGGGGGATCCTATGGCTACACCTTC
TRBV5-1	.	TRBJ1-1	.	CASRSRGDTEAFF	TGCGCCAGCCGGTCCCGGGGTGACACTGAAGCTTTCTTT
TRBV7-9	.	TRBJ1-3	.	CASSLSMGAGNTIYF	TGTGCCAGCAGCCTCAGCATGGGGGCAGGAAACACCATATATTTT
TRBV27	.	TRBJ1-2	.	CATKPGKNYGYTF	TGTGCCACCAAGCCAGGGAAAAACTATGGCTACACCTTC
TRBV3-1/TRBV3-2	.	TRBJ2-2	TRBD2	CASSRAGGPVTGELFF	TGTGCCAGCAGCCGAGCGGGGGGGCCTGTTACCGGGGAGCTGTTTTTT
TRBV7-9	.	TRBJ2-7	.	CASSLNSYEQYF	TGTGCCAGCAGCTTAAACAGCTACGAGCAGTACTTC
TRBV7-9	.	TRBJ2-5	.	CASSSDRQETQYF	TGTGCCAGCAGCTCAGACAGACAAGAGACCCAGTACTTC
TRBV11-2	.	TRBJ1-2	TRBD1	CASSSPQTGGAGYTF	TGTGCCAGCAGCTCACCTCAGACAGGGGGAGCTGGCTACACCTTC
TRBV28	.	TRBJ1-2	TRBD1	CARGATGSLHGYTF	TGTGCCAGAGGTGCGACAGGGTCCCTCCATGGCTACACCTTC
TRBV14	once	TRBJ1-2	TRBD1	CASSQETGAGGYTF	TGTGCCAGCAGCCAAGAAACAGGGGCTGGTGGCTACACCTTC
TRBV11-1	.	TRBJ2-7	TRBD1	CASSPGTVSYEQYF	TGTGCCAGCAGCCCGGGGACAGTTTCCTACGAGCAGTACTTC
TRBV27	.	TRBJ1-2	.	CASSVTPPGFYGYTF	TGTGCCAGCAGTGTGACACCCCCAGGGTTCTATGGCTACACCTTC
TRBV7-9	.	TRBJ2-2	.	CASSESTNTGELFF	TGTGCCAGCAGCGAATCGACAAACACCGGGGAGCTGTTTTTT
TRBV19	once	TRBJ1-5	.	CASSWTVTSNQPQHF	TGTGCCAGTAGCTGGACAGTTACTAGCAATCAGCCCCAGCATTTT
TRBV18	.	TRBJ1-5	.	CASSPLGAGLERQPQHF	TGTGCCAGCTCACCACTGGGAGCGGGTTTGGAGCGGCAGCCCCAGCATTTT
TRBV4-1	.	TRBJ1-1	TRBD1	CASSQPTRDSRTEAFF	TGCGCCAGCAGCCAGCCCACCCGGGACAGCAGAACTGAAGCTTTCTTT
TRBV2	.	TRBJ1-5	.	CASGGTSSNQPQHF	TGTGCCAGCGGTGGGACATCGAGCAATCAGCCCCAGCATTTT
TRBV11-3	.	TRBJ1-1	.	CASSSLLAFF	TGTGCCAGCAGCTCCTTACTGGCTTTCTTT
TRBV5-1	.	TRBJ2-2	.	CASSLPLSNTGELFF	TGCGCCAGCAGCTTGCCACTCTCTAACACCGGGGAGCTGTTTTTT
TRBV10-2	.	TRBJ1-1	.	CASSDYLTGVNTEAFF	TGCGCCAGCAGTGATTATTTGACAGGAGTGAACACTGAAGCTTTCTTT
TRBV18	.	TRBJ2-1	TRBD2	CASSPFTSGGDSYNEQFF	TGTGCCAGCTCACCCTTTACTAGCGGAGGCGACTCCTACAATGAGCAGTTCTTC
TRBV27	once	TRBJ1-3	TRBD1	CASSSDRAGNTIYF	TGTGCCAGCAGTTCCGACAGGGCTGGAAACACCATATATTTT
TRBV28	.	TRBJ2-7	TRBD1	CASKWGTGPYEQYF	TGTGCCAGCAAATGGGGGACAGGTCCCTACGAGCAGTACTTC
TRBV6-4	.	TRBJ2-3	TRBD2	CASSDLAGGADTQYF	TGTGCCAGCAGTGACCTAGCGGGAGGGGCAGATACGCAGTATTTT
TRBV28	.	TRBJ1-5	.	CASSFFRDNQPQHF	TGTGCCAGCAGTTTTTTCAGGGACAATCAGCCCCAGCATTTT